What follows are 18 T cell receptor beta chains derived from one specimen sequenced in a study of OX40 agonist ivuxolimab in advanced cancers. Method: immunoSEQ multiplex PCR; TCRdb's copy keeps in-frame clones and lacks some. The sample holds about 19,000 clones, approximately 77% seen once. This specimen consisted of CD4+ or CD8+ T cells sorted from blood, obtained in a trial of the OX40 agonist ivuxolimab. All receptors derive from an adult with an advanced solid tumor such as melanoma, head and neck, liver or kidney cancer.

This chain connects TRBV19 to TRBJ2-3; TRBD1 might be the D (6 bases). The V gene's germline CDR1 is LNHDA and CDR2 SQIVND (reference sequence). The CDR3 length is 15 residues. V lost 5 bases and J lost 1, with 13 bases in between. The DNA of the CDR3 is TGTGCCAGTAGTGCTCAGGGGTTGCGCACAGATACGCAGTATTTT. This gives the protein CASSAQGLRTDTQYF.

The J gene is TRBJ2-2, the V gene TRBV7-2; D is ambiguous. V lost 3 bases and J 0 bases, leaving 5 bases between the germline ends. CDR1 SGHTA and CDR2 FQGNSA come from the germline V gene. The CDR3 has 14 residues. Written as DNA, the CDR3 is TGTGCCAGCAGCTTCGGGCCGAACACCGGGGAGCTGTTTTTT. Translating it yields CASSFGPNTGELFF.

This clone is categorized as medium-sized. The CDR3 DNA follows: TGCGCCAGCTCGGCGGGTCTTCAGGGGTACACTGAAGCTTTCTTT. It encodes CASSAGLQGYTEAFF. The V and J genes are TRBV4-1 and TRBJ1-1; D is perhaps TRBD1 (6 bases). Germline-derived CDR1 and CDR2 are MGHRA and YSYEKL. V gave up 8 bases and J gave up 3 bases, with 19 bases separating them. The CDR3 covers 15 residues.

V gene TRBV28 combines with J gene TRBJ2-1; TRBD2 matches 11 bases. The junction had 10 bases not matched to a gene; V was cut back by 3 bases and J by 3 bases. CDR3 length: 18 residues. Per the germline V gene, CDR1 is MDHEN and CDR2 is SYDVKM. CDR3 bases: TGTGCCAGCAGTTTTCCTGTTAGCGGGGGGGCCGACTACAATGAGCAGTTCTTC. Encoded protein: CASSFPVSGGADYNEQFF.

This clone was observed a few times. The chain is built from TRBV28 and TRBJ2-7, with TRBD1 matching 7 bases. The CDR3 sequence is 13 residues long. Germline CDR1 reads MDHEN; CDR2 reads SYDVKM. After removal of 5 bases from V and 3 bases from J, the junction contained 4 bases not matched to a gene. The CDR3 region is CASSLRGYYEQYF. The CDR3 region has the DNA TGTGCCAGCAGTCTCAGGGGGTACTACGAGCAGTACTTC.

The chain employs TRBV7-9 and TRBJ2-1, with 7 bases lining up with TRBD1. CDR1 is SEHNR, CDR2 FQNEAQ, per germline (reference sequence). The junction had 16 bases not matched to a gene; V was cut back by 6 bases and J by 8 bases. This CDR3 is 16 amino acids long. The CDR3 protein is CASRAGTDMLGDEQFF. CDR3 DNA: TGTGCCAGCAGGGCCGGGACAGACATGCTTGGAGATGAGCAGTTCTTC.

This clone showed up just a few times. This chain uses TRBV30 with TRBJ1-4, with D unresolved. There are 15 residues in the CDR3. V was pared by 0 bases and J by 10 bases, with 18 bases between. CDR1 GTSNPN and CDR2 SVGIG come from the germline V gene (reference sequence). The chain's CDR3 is CAWSVPDRPLGKLFF. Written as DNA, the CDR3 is TGTGCCTGGAGTGTACCGGACCGGCCATTAGGAAAACTGTTTTTT.

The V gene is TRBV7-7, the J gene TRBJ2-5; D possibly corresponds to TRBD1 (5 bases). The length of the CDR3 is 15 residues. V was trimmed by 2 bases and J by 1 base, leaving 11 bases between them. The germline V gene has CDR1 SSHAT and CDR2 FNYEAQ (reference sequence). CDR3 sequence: CASSLNWGGQETQYF. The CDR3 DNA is TGTGCCAGCAGCTTAAATTGGGGCGGCCAAGAGACCCAGTACTTC.

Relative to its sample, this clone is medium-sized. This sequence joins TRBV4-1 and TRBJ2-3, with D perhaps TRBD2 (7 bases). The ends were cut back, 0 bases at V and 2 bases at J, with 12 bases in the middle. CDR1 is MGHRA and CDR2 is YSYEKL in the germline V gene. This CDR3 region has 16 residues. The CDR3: CASSQEGGALTDTQYF. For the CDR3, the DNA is TGCGCCAGCAGCCAAGAAGGGGGGGCCCTCACAGATACGCAGTATTTT.

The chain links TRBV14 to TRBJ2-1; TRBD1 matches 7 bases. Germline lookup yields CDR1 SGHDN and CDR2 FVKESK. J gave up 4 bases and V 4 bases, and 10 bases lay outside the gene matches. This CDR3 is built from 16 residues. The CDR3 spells CASSLHTGQLYNEQFF. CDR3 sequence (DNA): TGTGCCAGCAGCCTCCACACGGGACAGCTTTACAATGAGCAGTTCTTC.

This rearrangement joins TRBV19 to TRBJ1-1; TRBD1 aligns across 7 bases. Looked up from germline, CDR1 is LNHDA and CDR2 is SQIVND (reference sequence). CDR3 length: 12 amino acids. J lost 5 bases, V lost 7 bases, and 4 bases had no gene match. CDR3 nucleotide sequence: TGTGCCAGTACAACAGGGGCAACTGAAGCTTTCTTT. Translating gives CASTTGATEAFF.

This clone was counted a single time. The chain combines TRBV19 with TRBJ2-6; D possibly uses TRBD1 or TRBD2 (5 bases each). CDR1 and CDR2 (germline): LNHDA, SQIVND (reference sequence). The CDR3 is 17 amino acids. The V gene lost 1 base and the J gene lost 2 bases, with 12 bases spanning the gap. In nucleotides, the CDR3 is TGTGCCAGTAGTATAGGGGCCGTGGGGGCTGGGGCCAACGTCCTGACTTTC. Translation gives CASSIGAVGAGANVLTF.

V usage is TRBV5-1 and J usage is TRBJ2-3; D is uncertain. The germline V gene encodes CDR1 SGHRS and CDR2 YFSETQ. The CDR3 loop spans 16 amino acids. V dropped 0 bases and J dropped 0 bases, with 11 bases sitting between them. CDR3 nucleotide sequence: TGCGCCAGCAGCTTGGCAGGCCCCACTAGCACAGATACGCAGTATTTT. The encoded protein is CASSLAGPTSTDTQYF.

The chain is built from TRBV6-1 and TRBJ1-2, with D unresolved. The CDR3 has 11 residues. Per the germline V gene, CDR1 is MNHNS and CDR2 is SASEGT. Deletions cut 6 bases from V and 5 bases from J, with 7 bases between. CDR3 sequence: CASSRDYGYTF. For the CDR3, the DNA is TGTGCCAGCAGCCGTGATTATGGCTACACCTTC.

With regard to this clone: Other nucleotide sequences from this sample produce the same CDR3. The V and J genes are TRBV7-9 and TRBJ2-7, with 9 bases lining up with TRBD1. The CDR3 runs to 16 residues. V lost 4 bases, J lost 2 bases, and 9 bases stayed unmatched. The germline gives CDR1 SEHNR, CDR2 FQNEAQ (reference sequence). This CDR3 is CASSSPGQGPAYEQYF. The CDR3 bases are TGTGCCAGCAGCTCTCCGGGACAGGGCCCTGCCTACGAGCAGTACTTC.

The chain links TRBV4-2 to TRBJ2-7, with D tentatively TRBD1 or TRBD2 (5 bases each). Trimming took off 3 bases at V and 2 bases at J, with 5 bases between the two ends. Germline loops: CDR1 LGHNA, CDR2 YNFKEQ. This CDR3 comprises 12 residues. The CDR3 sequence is CASSQGAYEQYF. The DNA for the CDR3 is TGTGCCAGCAGCCAGGGGGCCTACGAGCAGTACTTC.

In DNA, the CDR3 is TGTGCCAGCAGCAAAACTATGACGGCCTCGGTCGGCAAGCAGTACTTC. Its translation is CASSKTMTASVGKQYF. V is TRBV2 and J is TRBJ2-7; no firm D call. The germline CDR1 and CDR2 sequences are SNHLY and FYNNEI. Trimming removed 6 bases at V and 8 bases at J, with 26 bases between. This CDR3 is 16 amino acids long.

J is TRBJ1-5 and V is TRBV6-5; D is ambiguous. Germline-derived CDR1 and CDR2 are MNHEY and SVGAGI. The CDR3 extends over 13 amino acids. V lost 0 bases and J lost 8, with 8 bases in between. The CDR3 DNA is TGTGCCAGCAGTTACTCTCTTCTGGAGCCCCAGCATTTT. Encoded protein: CASSYSLLEPQHF.